Shown below are 6 T cell receptor beta chains from a single sample sequenced in a study of cytomegalovirus exposure and HLA in healthy donors. The PCR had 60 Vbeta and 13 Jbeta primers. Sequenced by immunoSEQ multiplex PCR; TCRdb stores in-frame clones only, minus some. The repertoire holds under 80,000 clones, with about four fifths as singletons. Sample: PBMCs. Every receptor here comes from a man over 45 in good health and CMV-seropositive.

In nucleotides, the CDR3 is TGTGCAAGCTCCGGGACTAGCGGGAGATCAGAGACCCAGTACTTC. It yields the protein CASSGTSGRSETQYF. The chain combines TRBV30 with TRBJ2-5, with TRBD2 matching 14 bases. This CDR3 has 15 amino acids. Per the germline V gene, CDR1 is GTSNPN and CDR2 is SVGIG (reference sequence).

This chain connects TRBV7-9 to TRBJ2-3, with 12 bases matching TRBD2. V shed 3 bases and J 2 bases; nucleotides not matched to a gene: 3. The CDR3 is made up of 16 amino acids. Germline CDR1 SEHNR, CDR2 FQNEAQ (reference sequence). Here the CDR3 DNA reads TGTGCCAGCAGCTTCGGACTAGCGGGAAACACAGATACGCAGTATTTT. It yields the protein CASSFGLAGNTDTQYF.

The chain links TRBV18 to TRBJ2-2; 8 nucleotides align to TRBD1. CDR1 is KGHSH and CDR2 is LQKENI in the germline V gene. The CDR3 is 19 amino acids. The V and J ends lost 6 bases and 5 bases, in that order; junction bases with no gene match: 20. CDR3 DNA sequence: TGTGCCAGCTCTCAAAGACAGGGGTCGGGGACCTCACGAACCGGGGAGCTGTTTTTT. It is translated as CASSQRQGSGTSRTGELFF.

The J gene is TRBJ1-4, the V gene TRBV6-1, with D maybe TRBD1 (5 bases). CDR3 length: 11 residues. Trimming stripped 1 base from V and 14 bases from J, with 8 bases between. Looked up from germline, CDR1 is MNHNS and CDR2 is SASEGT. The CDR3 sequence: CASSEEGALFF. In DNA form, the CDR3 reads TGTGCCAGCAGTGAAGAAGGGGCCCTGTTTTTT.

The J gene is TRBJ2-7, the V gene TRBV18, with D hard to call. Germline assignment: CDR1 KGHSH and CDR2 LQKENI. Deletions cut 0 bases from V and 3 bases from J, with 12 bases between. CDR3 length equals 15 residues. The CDR3 reads CASSPPVSYSYEQYF. CDR3 bases: TGTGCCAGCTCACCACCGGTATCGTACAGCTACGAGCAGTACTTC.

V and J are TRBV9 and TRBJ2-2; TRBD2 matches at 9 bases. From germline, CDR1 is SGDLS and CDR2 YYNGEE. The CDR3 has 15 amino acids. V dropped 3 bases and J dropped 7; count of bases not matched to a gene: 7. As DNA, the CDR3 is TGTGCCAGCAGCGCCCTGACTAGCGGAGGCGGGGAGCTGTTTTTT. Protein product: CASSALTSGGGELFF.